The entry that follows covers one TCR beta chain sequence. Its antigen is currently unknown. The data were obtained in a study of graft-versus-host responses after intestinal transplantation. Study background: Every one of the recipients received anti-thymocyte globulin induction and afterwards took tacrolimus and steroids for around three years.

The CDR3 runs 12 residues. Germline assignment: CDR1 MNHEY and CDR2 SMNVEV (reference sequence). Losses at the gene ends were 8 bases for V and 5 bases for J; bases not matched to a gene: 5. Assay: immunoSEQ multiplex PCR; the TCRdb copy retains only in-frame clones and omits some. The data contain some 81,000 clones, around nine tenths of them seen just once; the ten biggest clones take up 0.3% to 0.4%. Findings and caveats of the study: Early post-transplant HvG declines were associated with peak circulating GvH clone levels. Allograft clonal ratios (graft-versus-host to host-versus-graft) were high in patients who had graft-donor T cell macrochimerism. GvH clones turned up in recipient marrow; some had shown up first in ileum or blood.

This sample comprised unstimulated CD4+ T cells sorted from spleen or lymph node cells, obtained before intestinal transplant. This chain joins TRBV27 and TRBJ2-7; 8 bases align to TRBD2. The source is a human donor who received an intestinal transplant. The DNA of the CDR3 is TGTGCCAGCGGGAGCGGGAGCCACGAGCAGTACTTC. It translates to CASGSGSHEQYF.